This T cell receptor (beta chain) stems from a study of T cell responses to AZD1222 COVID-19 vaccine. Trimming removed 5 bases at V and 3 bases at J, with 10 bases between. Germline V gene sequence: CDR1 SGHTA, CDR2 FQGTGA. This CDR3 is built from 13 residues. The data were produced by immunoSEQ multiplex PCR, yet TCRdb's version contains in-frame clones alone and is incomplete. The data show some 31,000 clones, with roughly 90% seen just once and around 15% held by the top ten. V is TRBV7-3 and J is TRBJ1-1; D not certain. The source material was peripheral blood, sampled 28 days after the second AZD1222 dose. The TCR was taken from an adult who received the AZD1222 COVID-19 vaccine. DNA of the CDR3: TGTGCCAGCAGCAACCAGAGAGACACTGAAGCTTTCTTT. Translated, it gives CASSNQRDTEAFF.